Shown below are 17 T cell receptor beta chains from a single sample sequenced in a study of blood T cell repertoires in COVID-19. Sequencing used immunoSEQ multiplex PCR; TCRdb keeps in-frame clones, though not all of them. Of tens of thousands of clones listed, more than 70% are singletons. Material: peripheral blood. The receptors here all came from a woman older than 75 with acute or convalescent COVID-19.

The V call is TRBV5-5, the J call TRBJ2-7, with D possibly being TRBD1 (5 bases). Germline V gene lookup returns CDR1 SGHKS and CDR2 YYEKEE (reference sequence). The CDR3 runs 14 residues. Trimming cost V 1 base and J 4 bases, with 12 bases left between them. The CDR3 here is CASSLSQGPYEQYF. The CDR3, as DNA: TGTGCCAGCAGCTTGAGCCAGGGTCCGTACGAGCAGTACTTC.

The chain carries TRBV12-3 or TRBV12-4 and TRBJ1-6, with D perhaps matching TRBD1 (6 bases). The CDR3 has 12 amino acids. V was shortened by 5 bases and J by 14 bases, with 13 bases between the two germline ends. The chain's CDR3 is CASSPGTPTLHF. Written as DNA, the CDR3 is TGTGCCAGCAGTCCCGGGACACCCACCCTCCACTTT.

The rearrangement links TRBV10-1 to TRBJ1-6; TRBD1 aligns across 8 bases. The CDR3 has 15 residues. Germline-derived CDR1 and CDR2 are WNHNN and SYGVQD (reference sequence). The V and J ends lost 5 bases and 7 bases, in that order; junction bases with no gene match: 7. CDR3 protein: CASSYRDRLNSPLHF. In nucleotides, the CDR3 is TGCGCCAGCAGTTATAGGGACAGGTTGAATTCACCCCTCCACTTT.

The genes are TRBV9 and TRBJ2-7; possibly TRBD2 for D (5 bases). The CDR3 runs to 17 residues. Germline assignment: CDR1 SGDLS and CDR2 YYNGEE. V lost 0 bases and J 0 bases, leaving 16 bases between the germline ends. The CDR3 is CASSVAPAGLRSYEQYF. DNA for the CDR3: TGTGCCAGCAGCGTAGCCCCTGCTGGACTCCGCTCCTACGAGCAGTACTTC.

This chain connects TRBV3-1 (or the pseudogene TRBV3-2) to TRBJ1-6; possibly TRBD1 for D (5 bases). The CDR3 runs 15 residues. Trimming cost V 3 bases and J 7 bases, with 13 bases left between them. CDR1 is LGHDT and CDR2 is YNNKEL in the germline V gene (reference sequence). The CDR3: CASSQRGLPNSPLHF. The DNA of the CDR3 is TGTGCCAGCAGCCAGCGGGGACTTCCCAATTCACCCCTCCACTTT.

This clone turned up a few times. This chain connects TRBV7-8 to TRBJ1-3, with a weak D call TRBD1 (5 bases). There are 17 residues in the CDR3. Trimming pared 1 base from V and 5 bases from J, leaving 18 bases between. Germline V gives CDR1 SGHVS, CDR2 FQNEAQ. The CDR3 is CASSLVVSGGGRNTIYF. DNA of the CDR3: TGTGCCAGCAGCTTAGTGGTCTCTGGGGGAGGCAGAAACACCATATATTTT.

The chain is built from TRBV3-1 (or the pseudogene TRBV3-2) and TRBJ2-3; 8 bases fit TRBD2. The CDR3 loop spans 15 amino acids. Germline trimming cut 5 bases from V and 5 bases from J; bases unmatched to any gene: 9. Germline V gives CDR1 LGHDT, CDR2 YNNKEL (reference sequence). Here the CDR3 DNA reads TGTGCCAGCAGCTTAGCAGCGGGAGCGGTAGATACGCAGTATTTT. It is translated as CASSLAAGAVDTQYF.

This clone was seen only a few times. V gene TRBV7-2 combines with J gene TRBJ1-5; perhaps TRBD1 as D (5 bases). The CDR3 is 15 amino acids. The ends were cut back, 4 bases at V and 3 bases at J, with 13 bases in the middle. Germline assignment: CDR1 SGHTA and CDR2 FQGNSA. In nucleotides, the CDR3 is TGTGCCAGCAGCTATTATGGGGGGGACAATCAGCCCCAGCATTTT. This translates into CASSYYGGDNQPQHF.

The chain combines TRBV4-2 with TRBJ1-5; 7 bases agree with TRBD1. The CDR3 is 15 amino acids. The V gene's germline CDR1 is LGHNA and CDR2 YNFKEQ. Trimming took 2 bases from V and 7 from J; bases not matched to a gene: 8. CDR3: CASSQTGQREQPQHF. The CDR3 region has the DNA TGTGCCAGCAGCCAAACGGGACAGCGTGAGCAGCCCCAGCATTTT.

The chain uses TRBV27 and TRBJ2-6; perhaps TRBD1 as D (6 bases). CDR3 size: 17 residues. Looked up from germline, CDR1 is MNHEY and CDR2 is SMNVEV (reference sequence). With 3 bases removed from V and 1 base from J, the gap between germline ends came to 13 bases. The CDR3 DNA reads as TGTGCCAGCAGTTTTCAGGGAAGGGGGTCTGGGGCCAACGTCCTGACTTTC. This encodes CASSFQGRGSGANVLTF.

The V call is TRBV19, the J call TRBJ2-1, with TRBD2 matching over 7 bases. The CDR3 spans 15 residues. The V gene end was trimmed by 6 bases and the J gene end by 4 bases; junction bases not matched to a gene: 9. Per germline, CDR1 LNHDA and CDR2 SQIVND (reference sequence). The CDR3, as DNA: TGTGCCAGTAGGAAGCAAGCGGGATTATACAATGAGCAGTTCTTC. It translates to CASRKQAGLYNEQFF.

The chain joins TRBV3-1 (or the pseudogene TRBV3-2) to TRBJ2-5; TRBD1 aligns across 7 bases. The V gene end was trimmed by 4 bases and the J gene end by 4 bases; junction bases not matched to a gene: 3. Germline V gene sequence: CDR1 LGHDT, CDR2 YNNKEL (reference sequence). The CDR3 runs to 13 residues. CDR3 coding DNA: TGTGCCAGCAGCCGACAGGGTATAGAGACCCAGTACTTC. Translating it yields CASSRQGIETQYF.

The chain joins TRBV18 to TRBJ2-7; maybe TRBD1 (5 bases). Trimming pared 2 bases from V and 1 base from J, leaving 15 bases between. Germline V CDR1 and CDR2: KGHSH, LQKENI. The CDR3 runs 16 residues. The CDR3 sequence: CASSPFSRVKSYEQYF. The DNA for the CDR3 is TGTGCCAGCTCACCATTTTCCAGGGTTAAATCCTACGAGCAGTACTTC.

The CDR3: CASSNRVFSEQYF. DNA of the CDR3: TGTGCCAGCAGCAACCGGGTCTTCTCCGAGCAGTACTTC. This chain links TRBV2 with TRBJ2-7; D remains ambiguous. The germline V and J ends were trimmed by 6 bases and 6 bases, with 15 bases remaining between them. The CDR3 totals 13 residues. CDR1 SNHLY and CDR2 FYNNEI come from the germline V gene.

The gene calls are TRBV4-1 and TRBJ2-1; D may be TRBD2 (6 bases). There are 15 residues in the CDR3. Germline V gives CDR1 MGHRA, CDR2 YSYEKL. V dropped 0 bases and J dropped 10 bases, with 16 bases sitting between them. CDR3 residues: CASSQDRGIREEQFF. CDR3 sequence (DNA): TGCGCCAGCAGCCAAGATCGGGGGATCAGAGAAGAGCAGTTCTTC.

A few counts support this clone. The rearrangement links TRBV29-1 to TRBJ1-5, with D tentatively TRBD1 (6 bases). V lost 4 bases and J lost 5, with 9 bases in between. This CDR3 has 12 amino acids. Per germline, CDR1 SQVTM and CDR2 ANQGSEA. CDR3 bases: TGCAGCGTTGTACAGGGAGATCAGCCCCAGCATTTT. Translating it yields CSVVQGDQPQHF.

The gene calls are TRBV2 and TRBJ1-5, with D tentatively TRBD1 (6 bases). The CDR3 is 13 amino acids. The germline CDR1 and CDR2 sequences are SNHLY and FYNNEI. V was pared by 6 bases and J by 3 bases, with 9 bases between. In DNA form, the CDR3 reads TGTGCCAGCAGGGACAGCCACAATCAGCCCCAGCATTTT. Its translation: CASRDSHNQPQHF.